The source of this T cell receptor (beta chain) is a study of blood T cell repertoires in COVID-19. Looking at the study overall: Some COVID-19 samples were acute and others convalescent; all came from the United States, Italy and Spain. PBMCs, B-cell-depleted T cells, or T cells were the source of the cDNA or gDNA that made up the material.

Between the trimmed V and J ends, which lost 3 bases and 2 bases, there was a span of 14 bases. Germline V CDR1 and CDR2: GTSNPN, SVGIG (reference sequence). The CDR3 consists of 14 residues. Data came from immunoSEQ multiplex PCR; TCRdb stores just in-frame clones and leaves some out. The top ten hold 0.5% to 0.6% of the sample, which has about 150,000 clones, about 90% seen once. This clonotype originated in a man aged 50 or older with acute or convalescent COVID-19. The gene calls are TRBV30 and TRBJ2-7; TRBD1 might be the D (5 bases). Source material: peripheral blood. The CDR3 sequence is CAWSLDSLAYEQYF. CDR3 nucleotides: TGTGCCTGGAGCCTCGACAGCCTGGCCTACGAGCAGTACTTC.